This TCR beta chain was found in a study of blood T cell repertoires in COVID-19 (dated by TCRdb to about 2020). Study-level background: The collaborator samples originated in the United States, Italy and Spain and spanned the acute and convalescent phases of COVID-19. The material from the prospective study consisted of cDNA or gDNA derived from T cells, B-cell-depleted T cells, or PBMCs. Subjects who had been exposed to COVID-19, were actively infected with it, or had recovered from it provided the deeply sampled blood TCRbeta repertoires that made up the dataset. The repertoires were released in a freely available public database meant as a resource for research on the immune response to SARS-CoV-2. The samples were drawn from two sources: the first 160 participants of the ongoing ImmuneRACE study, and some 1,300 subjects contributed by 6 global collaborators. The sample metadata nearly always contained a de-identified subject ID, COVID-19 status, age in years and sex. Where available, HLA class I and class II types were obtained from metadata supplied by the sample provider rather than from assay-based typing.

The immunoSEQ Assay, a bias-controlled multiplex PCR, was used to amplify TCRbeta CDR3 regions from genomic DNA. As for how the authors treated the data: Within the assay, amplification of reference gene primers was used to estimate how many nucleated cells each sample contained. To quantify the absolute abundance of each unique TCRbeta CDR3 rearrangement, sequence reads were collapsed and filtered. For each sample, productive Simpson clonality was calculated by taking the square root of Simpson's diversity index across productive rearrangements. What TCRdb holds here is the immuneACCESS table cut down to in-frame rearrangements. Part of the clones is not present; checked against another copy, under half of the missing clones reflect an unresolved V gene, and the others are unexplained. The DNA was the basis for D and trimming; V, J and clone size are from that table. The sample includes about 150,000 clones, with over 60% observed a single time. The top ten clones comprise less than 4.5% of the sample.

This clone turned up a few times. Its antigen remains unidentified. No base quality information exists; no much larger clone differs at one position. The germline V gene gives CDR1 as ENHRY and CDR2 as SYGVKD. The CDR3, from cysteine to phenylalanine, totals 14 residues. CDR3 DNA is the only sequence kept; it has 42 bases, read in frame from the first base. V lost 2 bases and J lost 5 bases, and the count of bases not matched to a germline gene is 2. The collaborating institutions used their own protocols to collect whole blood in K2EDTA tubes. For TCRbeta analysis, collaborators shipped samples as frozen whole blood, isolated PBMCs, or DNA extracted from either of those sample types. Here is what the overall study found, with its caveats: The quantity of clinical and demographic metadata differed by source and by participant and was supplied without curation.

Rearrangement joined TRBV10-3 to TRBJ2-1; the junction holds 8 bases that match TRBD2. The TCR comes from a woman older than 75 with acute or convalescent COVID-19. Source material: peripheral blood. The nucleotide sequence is TGTGCCATCAGTGAGGGACTAGCTAACAATGAGCAGTTCTTC. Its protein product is CAISEGLANNEQFF.